These T cell receptor beta chains were read from a single sample in a study of OX40 agonist ivuxolimab in advanced cancers. The protocol was immunoSEQ multiplex PCR, while the TCRdb copy is restricted to in-frame clones and leaves out a portion. The data contain 81,000 or so clones, 85% to 95% of them singletons. The sequences come from CD4+ or CD8+ T cells sorted from blood, collected in a trial of the OX40 agonist ivuxolimab. The source of these receptors is an adult with an advanced solid tumor such as melanoma, head and neck, liver or kidney cancer. Both conserved end residues are part of each CDR3. The D gene is left open where the match is weak. Where a row states a size, it is once, few, many or the class of an expanded clone; other rows omit it.

DNA: TGTGCCAGCAGTGACCCACAGGGGATTCAAGAGACCCAGTACTTC
CDR3: CASSDPQGIQETQYF
J: TRBJ2-5
size: -
D: TRBD1
V: TRBV2

DNA: TGTGCCAGCAGCGGGGAACTGGTCCCACTTGGCTACACCTTC
CDR3: CASSGELVPLGYTF
J: TRBJ1-2
size: once
D: -
V: TRBV11-2

DNA: TGCGCCAGCAGCCAAATAGACGGTAGCTCCTACGAGCAGTACTTC
CDR3: CASSQIDGSSYEQYF
J: TRBJ2-7
size: -
D: -
V: TRBV4-1

DNA: TGTGCCAGCAGCTTAGATAGGGTGGGGGGCACTGAAGCTTTCTTT
CDR3: CASSLDRVGGTEAFF
J: TRBJ1-1
size: -
D: -
V: TRBV7-9

DNA: TGTGCCAGCAGCTTAGTAGGGAACCGGGGGGAGCTGTTTTTT
CDR3: CASSLVGNRGELFF
J: TRBJ2-2
size: -
D: -
V: TRBV7-6

DNA: TGTGCCAGCTCACCACTAGCGGGAGGGAGTGAGCAGTACTTC
CDR3: CASSPLAGGSEQYF
J: TRBJ2-7
size: once
D: TRBD2
V: TRBV18

DNA: TGTGCCAGCAGCTTAGCGAGACAGGGGGCAGGAAACACCATATATTTT
CDR3: CASSLARQGAGNTIYF
J: TRBJ1-3
size: -
D: TRBD1
V: TRBV7-6

DNA: TGTGCCAGCACCACGACAGGATCACTTAACTATGGCTACACCTTC
CDR3: CASTTTGSLNYGYTF
J: TRBJ1-2
size: -
D: -
V: TRBV28

DNA: TGTGCCAGCAGCCCCCCGGGGGCAGCTTCGTACGAGGGGCAGTACTTC
CDR3: CASSPPGAASYEGQYF
J: TRBJ2-7
size: -
D: -
V: TRBV7-9

DNA: TGCGCCAGCAGCCACAGTGAGGGGTTTGGCTCTAGCACAGATACGCAGTATTTT
CDR3: CASSHSEGFGSSTDTQYF
J: TRBJ2-3
size: -
D: -
V: TRBV4-1

DNA: TGTGCCAGCAGCATTTTGGGGGGACAGCAAGAGACCCAGTACTTC
CDR3: CASSILGGQQETQYF
J: TRBJ2-5
size: -
D: -
V: TRBV7-2

DNA: TGTGCCACCAGCCCTACTGACAGGGAGGGCTATGGCTACACCTTC
CDR3: CATSPTDREGYGYTF
J: TRBJ1-2
size: -
D: TRBD1
V: TRBV15

DNA: TGCAGCGTTCCCGGACAGGTTCGTGGCTACACCTTC
CDR3: CSVPGQVRGYTF
J: TRBJ1-2
size: few
D: TRBD1
V: TRBV29-1

DNA: TGCGCCAGCAGCCAAGATGGACTAGATGCAGATACGCAGTATTTT
CDR3: CASSQDGLDADTQYF
J: TRBJ2-3
size: -
D: TRBD2
V: TRBV4-3